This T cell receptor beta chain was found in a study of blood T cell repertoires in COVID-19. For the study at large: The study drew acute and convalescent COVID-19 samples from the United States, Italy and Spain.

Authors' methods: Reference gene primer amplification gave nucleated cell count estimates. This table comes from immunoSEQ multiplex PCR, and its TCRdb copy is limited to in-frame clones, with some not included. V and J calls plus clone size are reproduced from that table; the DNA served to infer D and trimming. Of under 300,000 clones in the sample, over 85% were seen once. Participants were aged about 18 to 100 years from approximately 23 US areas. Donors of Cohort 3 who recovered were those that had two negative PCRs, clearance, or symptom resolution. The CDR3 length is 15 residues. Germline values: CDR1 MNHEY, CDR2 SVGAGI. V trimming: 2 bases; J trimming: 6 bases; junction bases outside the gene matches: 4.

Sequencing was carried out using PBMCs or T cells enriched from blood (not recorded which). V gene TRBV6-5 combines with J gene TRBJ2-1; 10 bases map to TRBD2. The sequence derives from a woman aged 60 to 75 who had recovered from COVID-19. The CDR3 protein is CASSYPGTSVNEQFF. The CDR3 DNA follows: TGTGCCAGCAGTTACCCGGGGACTAGCGTCAATGAGCAGTTCTTC.